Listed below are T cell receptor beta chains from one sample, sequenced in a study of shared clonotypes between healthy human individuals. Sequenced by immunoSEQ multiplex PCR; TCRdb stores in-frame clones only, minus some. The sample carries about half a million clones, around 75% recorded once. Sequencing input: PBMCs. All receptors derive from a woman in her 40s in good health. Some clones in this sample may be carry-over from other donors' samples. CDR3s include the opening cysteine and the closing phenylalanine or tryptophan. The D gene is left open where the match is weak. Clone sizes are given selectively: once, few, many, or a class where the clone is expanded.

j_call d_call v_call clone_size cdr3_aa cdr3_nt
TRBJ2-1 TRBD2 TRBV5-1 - CASSLGLLAGSYNEQFF TGCGCCAGCAGCTTGGGCCTCCTAGCGGGCTCCTACAATGAGCAGTTCTTC
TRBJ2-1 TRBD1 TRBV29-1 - CSVADTGGTSYNEQFF TGCAGCGTGGCGGATACAGGGGGAACCTCCTACAATGAGCAGTTCTTC
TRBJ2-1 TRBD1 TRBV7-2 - CASSFWGQVENEQFF TGTGCCAGCAGCTTCTGGGGACAGGTCGAGAATGAGCAGTTCTTC
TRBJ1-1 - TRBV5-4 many CASRPATETEAFF TGTGCCAGCAGACCCGCGACAGAGACTGAAGCTTTCTTT
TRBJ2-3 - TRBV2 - CASSQEVDTQYF TGTGCCAGCAGCCAAGAGGTGGATACGCAGTATTTT
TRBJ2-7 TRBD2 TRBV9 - CASSVSSGRVYEQYF TGTGCCAGCAGCGTAAGTAGCGGGAGGGTCTACGAGCAGTACTTC
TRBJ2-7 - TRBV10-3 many CAISDWALPLEQYF TGTGCCATCAGTGATTGGGCCCTACCTCTCGAGCAGTACTTC
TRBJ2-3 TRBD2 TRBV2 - CASRGRLADTDTQYF TGTGCCAGCAGGGGGAGGCTAGCGGATACAGATACGCAGTATTTT
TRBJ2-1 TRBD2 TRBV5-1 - CASSLVVAGGADKQFF TGCGCCAGCAGCTTGGTAGTAGCGGGAGGGGCAGACAAGCAGTTCTTC
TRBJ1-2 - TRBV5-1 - CASSKSRDNNFGYTF TGCGCCAGCAGCAAAAGCCGGGACAACAATTTTGGCTACACCTTC
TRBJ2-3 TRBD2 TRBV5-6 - CASRGGSGRRGTDTQYF TGTGCCAGCAGAGGTGGCAGCGGGAGGAGGGGCACAGATACGCAGTATTTT
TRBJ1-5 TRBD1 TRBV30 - CAWSATGDQPQHF TGTGCCTGGAGTGCGACAGGGGATCAGCCCCAGCATTTT
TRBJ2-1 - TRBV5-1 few CASRPNIEQFF TGCGCCAGCAGGCCGAATATAGAGCAGTTCTTC
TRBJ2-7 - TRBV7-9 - CASSLQWGAYDEQYF TGTGCCAGCAGCTTACAATGGGGGGCCTACGACGAGCAGTACTTC
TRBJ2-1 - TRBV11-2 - CASSLVGGFGSYNEQFF TGTGCCAGCAGCTTAGTTGGGGGGTTCGGGTCCTACAATGAGCAGTTCTTC
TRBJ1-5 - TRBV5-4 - CASSLGGRGNQPQHF TGTGCCAGCAGCTTGGGGGGGAGGGGTAATCAGCCCCAGCATTTT
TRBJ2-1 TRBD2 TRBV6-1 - CASSRTGLRNEQFF TGTGCCAGCAGTAGAACGGGACTACGTAATGAGCAGTTCTTC
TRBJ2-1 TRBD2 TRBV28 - CASSSTPVAGGRNEQFF TGTGCCAGCAGCTCAACGCCTGTAGCGGGAGGGAGGAATGAGCAGTTCTTC
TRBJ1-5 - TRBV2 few CASRLTDYSNQPQHF TGTGCCAGCAGGTTGACAGACTATAGCAATCAGCCCCAGCATTTT
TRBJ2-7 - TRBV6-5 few CASSDRSYEQYF TGTGCCAGCAGCGACAGATCCTACGAGCAGTACTTC
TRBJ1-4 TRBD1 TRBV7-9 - CASSLRTGAGEKLFF TGTGCCAGCAGCTTACGGACAGGGGCGGGTGAAAAACTGTTTTTT
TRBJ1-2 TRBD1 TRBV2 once CASRGILQGAAYGYTF TGTGCCAGCAGGGGGATACTACAGGGGGCCGCCTACGGCTACACCTTC
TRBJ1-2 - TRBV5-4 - CASSLRLDSDYGYTF TGTGCCAGCAGCTTGAGACTCGACTCGGACTATGGCTACACCTTC
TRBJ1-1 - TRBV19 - CASSIGPGSTEAFF TGTGCCAGTAGTATTGGCCCCGGCAGCACTGAAGCTTTCTTT
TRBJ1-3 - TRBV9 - CASSPREGDTIYF TGTGCCAGCAGCCCCCGAGAAGGGGACACCATATATTTT
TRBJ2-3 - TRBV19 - CATQPTGDSWTDTQYF TGTGCCACCCAACCGACGGGAGACTCGTGGACAGATACGCAGTATTTT
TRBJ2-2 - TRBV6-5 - CASSYGQPGELFF TGTGCCAGCAGTTACGGACAGCCCGGGGAGCTGTTTTTT
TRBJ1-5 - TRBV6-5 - CASSYSGRVVGRPQHF TGTGCCAGCAGTTACTCAGGCAGGGTCGTTGGCAGGCCCCAGCATTTT
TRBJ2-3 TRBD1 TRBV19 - CASSMVWDRVTDTQYF TGTGCCAGTAGTATGGTTTGGGACAGGGTGACAGATACGCAGTATTTT
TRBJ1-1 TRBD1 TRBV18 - CASSRGQGDTYTEAFF TGTGCCAGCTCACGAGGACAGGGCGATACTTACACTGAAGCTTTCTTT
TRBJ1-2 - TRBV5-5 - CASSLAATPNYGYTF TGTGCCAGCAGCTTGGCCGCGACTCCTAACTATGGCTACACCTTC
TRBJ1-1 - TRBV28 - CASSLPRAGTEAFF TGTGCCAGCAGTTTACCCAGGGCCGGCACTGAAGCTTTCTTT
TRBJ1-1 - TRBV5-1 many CASSLDHPFGAFF TGCGCCAGCAGCTTGGATCACCCGTTTGGGGCTTTCTTT
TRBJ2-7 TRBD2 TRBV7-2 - CASSLTGGPYDEQYF TGTGCCAGCAGCTTAACGGGAGGGCCTTACGACGAGCAGTACTTC
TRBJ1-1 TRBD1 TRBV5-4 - CASSLEWTGYNTEAFF TGTGCCAGCAGCTTGGAATGGACAGGATATAACACTGAAGCTTTCTTT
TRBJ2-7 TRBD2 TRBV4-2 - CASSQVTSGFAYEQYF TGTGCCAGCAGCCAAGTTACTAGCGGCTTTGCCTACGAGCAGTACTTC
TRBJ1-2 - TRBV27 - CASSLGGTLGGYTF TGTGCCAGCAGTTTAGGCGGGACCCTAGGGGGCTACACCTTC
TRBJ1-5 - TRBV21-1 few CASTQRQGRNQPQHF TGTGCCAGCACACAGAGACAGGGACGAAATCAGCCCCAGCATTTT
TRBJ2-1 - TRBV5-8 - CASSGPRQGDEQFF TGTGCCAGCAGCGGGCCTCGGCAGGGTGATGAGCAGTTCTTC
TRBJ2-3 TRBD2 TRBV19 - CASSPLTSGRADTQYF TGTGCCAGTAGTCCCCTGACTAGCGGGAGGGCGGATACGCAGTATTTT
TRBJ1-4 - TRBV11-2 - CASSLGRGRLNEKLFF TGTGCCAGCAGCCTCGGAAGGGGCAGGTTAAATGAAAAACTGTTTTTT